This TCR beta chain was recovered during a study of blood T cell repertoires in COVID-19. Study overall: Italy, Spain and the United States were the sources of the convalescent and acute COVID-19 samples. In each case, the material was cDNA or gDNA derived from T cells, B-cell-depleted T cells, or PBMCs.

The germline V and J ends were trimmed by 5 bases and 1 base, with 19 bases remaining between them. Germline CDR1 SGHTA, CDR2 FQGNSA. This CDR3 has 17 residues. Per the original data handling: How many nucleated cells were present was estimated from reference gene primer amplification. Only in-frame clones appear in the TCRdb table, and some are missing; sequencing was by immunoSEQ multiplex PCR. That table furnishes V, J and clone size, whereas the DNA furnished D and trimming. This table has about 230,000 clones, about 88% appearing once. The source of this sequence is a man aged 35 to 55 with acute or convalescent COVID-19. The chain joins TRBV7-2 to TRBJ2-3; weak D call: TRBD2 (7 bases). The sample taken for sequencing was peripheral blood. In nucleotides, the CDR3 is TGTGCCAGCAGCCAGGGGTCGGGGGGTGGAGGCACAGATACGCAGTATTTT. This gives the protein CASSQGSGGGGTDTQYF. Full variable domain (remainder filled in from reference TRBV7-2 and TRBJ2-3): GAGVSQSPSNKVTEKGKDVELRCDPISGHTALYWYRQSLGQGLEFLIYFQGNSAPDKSGLPSDRFSAERTGGSVSTLTIQRTQQEDSAVYLCASSQGSGGGGTDTQYFGPGTRLTVL.